This TCR beta chain came from a study of blood T cell repertoires in COVID-19. Turning to the study itself: Donors in the United States, Italy and Spain gave samples during acute or convalescent COVID-19. T cells, B-cell-depleted T cells, or PBMCs provided the cDNA or gDNA that served as material.

Original data processing: From reference gene primer amplification, estimates of nucleated cell counts were derived. Using immunoSEQ multiplex PCR, the repertoire was profiled, and TCRdb retains in-frame clones only, with some absent. D and trimming come from the DNA, and the V and J calls and clone size come from that table. Of some 220,000 clones in the sample, around 81% were seen once. The sequenced sample was peripheral blood. This clonotype originated in a human donor in a cohort sampled during active COVID-19.

The CDR3 sequence is CASSYFPDTQYF. The CDR3 bases are TGTGCCAGCAGCTACTTTCCTGATACGCAGTATTTT. The V call is TRBV7-2, the J call TRBJ2-3, with no clear D. Trimming removed 4 bases from V and 6 bases from J, with 8 bases in between. CDR1 SGHTA and CDR2 FQGNSA come from the germline V gene. The CDR3 consists of 12 residues.